These T cell receptor beta chains were read from a single sample in a study of regulatory T cells in long-lasting Graves disease. From the multiplex PCR reads, TCRdb called clonotypes with MiXCR, one entry per CDR3 protein. The sample has roughly 700,000 distinct CDR3 sequences, 25% to 35% seen once. This specimen consisted of peripheral blood mononuclear cells (PBMCs), obtained when the disease was refractory, from a patient treated with antithyroid drugs. The receptor set was obtained from a female donor with Graves disease. CDR3s include the opening cysteine and the closing phenylalanine or tryptophan. Fields, in order: D gene, V gene, J gene, clone size, CDR3 protein, CDR3 DNA. A D gene is named only where the DNA matches it firmly. Not all rows give a size; the values are once, few, many and, for expanded clones, a class.

>TRBD1|TRBV27|TRBJ1-1|NA
CVSSLSIFRTGGKNTEAFF
TGTGTCAGCAGTTTATCGATTTTTAGGACAGGGGGCAAGAACACTGAAGCTTTCTTT
>TRBD1|TRBV5-1|TRBJ2-4|NA
CASSDTGTGPNIQYF
TGCGCCAGCAGCGATACCGGGACAGGGCCGAACATTCAGTACTTC
>NA|TRBV18|TRBJ1-2|NA
CASSPPAANYGYTF
TGTGCCAGCTCACCACCGGCAGCTAACTATGGCTACACCTTC
>NA|TRBV27|TRBJ1-1|NA
CASNSFRGKNTEAFF
TGTGCCAGCAATTCATTTCGGGGAAAGAACACTGAAGCTTTCTTT
>NA|TRBV12-3/TRBV12-4|TRBJ2-5|many
CASSSKGGQETQYF
TGTGCCAGCAGTTCCAAGGGGGGGCAAGAGACCCAGTACTTC
>NA|TRBV2|TRBJ2-6|NA
CASSLRVAGANVLTF
TGTGCCAGCAGTTTGAGGGTGGCTGGGGCCAACGTCCTGACTTTC
>NA|TRBV20-1|TRBJ2-5|many
CSAPAVQETQYF
TGCAGTGCTCCTGCGGTCCAAGAGACCCAGTACTTC
>NA|TRBV5-6|TRBJ1-4|few
CASSRPGASREKLFF
TGTGCCAGCAGCCGGCCGGGAGCTAGTCGCGAAAAACTGTTTTTT
>TRBD1|TRBV19|TRBJ1-5|few
CASTSGGEWSNQPQHF
TGTGCCAGTACCTCAGGGGGGGAGTGGAGCAATCAGCCCCAGCATTTT
>NA|TRBV2|TRBJ2-5|NA
CASSLRTSQETQYF
TGTGCCAGCAGTCTCAGGACCAGCCAAGAGACCCAGTACTTC
>NA|TRBV20-1|TRBJ1-2|few
CSARAGSSYGYTF
TGCAGTGCTAGGGCGGGGAGTTCCTATGGCTACACCTTC
>NA|TRBV7-2|TRBJ2-3|NA
CASSLFPLSTDTQYF
TGTGCCAGCAGCTTATTCCCCCTCAGCACAGATACGCAGTATTTT
>NA|TRBV7-4|TRBJ2-7|once
CASSLDFCTYEQYF
TGTGCCAGCAGCTTAGACTTTTGTACCTACGAGCAGTACTTC
>NA|TRBV5-1|TRBJ1-4|once
CASSSLGGRTNEKLFF
TGCGCCAGCAGCTCCCTAGGGGGACGGACTAATGAAAAACTGTTTTTT
>TRBD1|TRBV28|TRBJ1-5|many
CASSPYLDRGNGNQPQHF
TGTGCCAGCAGTCCCTACCTGGACAGGGGAAATGGCAATCAGCCCCAGCATTTT
>TRBD1|TRBV12-3/TRBV12-4|TRBJ1-3|few
CASSQDRVRNTIYF
TGTGCCAGCAGCCAGGACAGGGTCAGGAACACCATATATTTT
>NA|TRBV2|TRBJ2-2|many
CASTGALNTGELFF
TGTGCCAGCACTGGGGCGCTGAACACCGGGGAGCTGTTTTTT
>NA|TRBV6-2/TRBV6-3|TRBJ1-1|NA
CASSYSGGGRNTEAFF
TGTGCCAGCAGTTACTCTGGAGGGGGGCGAAACACTGAAGCTTTCTTT
>NA|TRBV12-3/TRBV12-4|TRBJ1-1|many
CASSSRRTQGLDEAFF
TGTGCCAGCAGTTCTAGGAGAACTCAGGGGCTTGATGAAGCTTTCTTT
>NA|TRBV29-1|TRBJ1-1|NA
CSVDNSGLTEAFF
TGCAGCGTAGATAACAGCGGGCTAACTGAAGCTTTCTTT
>TRBD2|TRBV12-3/TRBV12-4|TRBJ2-7|NA
CASRNLRLASSYEQYF
TGTGCCAGCAGAAACCTCAGACTAGCGAGCTCCTACGAGCAGTACTTC
>NA|TRBV20-1|TRBJ2-1|few
CSAFVRVANEQFF
TGCAGTGCTTTCGTGAGGGTGGCCAATGAGCAGTTCTTC
>NA|TRBV20-1|TRBJ2-5|NA
CSANDPGPGGETQYF
TGCAGTGCTAACGATCCCGGGCCCGGCGGAGAGACCCAGTACTTC
>TRBD2|TRBV5-1|TRBJ2-7|many
CASSLAGIPYEQYF
TGTGCCAGCAGCCTAGCGGGGATCCCCTACGAGCAGTACTTC
>NA|TRBV28|TRBJ1-1|NA
CACSTGGRTEAFF
TGTGCCTGCAGTACTGGGGGGCGGACTGAAGCTTTCTTT
>NA|TRBV9|TRBJ2-2|NA
CASSVAADRPGELFF
TGTGCCAGCAGCGTAGCTGCCGACAGGCCCGGGGAGCTGTTTTTT
>TRBD2|TRBV29-1|TRBJ2-7|NA
CSATGTSDSEQYF
TGCAGCGCAACCGGGACTAGCGATTCCGAGCAGTACTTC
>NA|TRBV15|TRBJ1-5|many
CATSSGGGNQPQHF
TGTGCCACCAGCAGCGGGGGAGGCAATCAGCCCCAGCATTTT
>NA|TRBV2|TRBJ1-4|many
CASSEASGGGLFF
TGTGCCAGCAGTGAAGCATCGGGGGGGGGACTGTTTTTT
>TRBD1|TRBV5-1|TRBJ1-1|NA
CASSFGRGFGTEAFF
TGCGCCAGCAGCTTTGGCAGGGGGTTTGGCACTGAAGCTTTCTTT
>NA|TRBV6-2/TRBV6-3|TRBJ1-6|NA
CASSSTPGPPRNSPLHF
TGTGCCAGCAGTTCGACGCCCGGGCCCCCGAGGAATTCACCCCTCCACTTT
>NA|TRBV3-1|TRBJ2-7|NA
CASSRTWAGREQYF
TGTGCCAGCAGCCGAACATGGGCAGGACGGGAGCAGTACTTC
>TRBD1|TRBV24-1|TRBJ1-5|NA
CATRRARQGYSNQPQHF
TGTGCCACCCGTCGTGCCCGACAGGGCTATAGCAATCAGCCCCAGCATTTT
>NA|TRBV6-1|TRBJ2-5|many
CASSAGTKETQYF
TGTGCCAGCAGTGCCGGAACCAAAGAGACCCAGTACTTC
>TRBD1|TRBV5-6|TRBJ1-4|NA
CASSYSKTGTGYEKLFF
TGTGCCAGCAGCTACAGTAAAACCGGGACAGGCTACGAAAAACTGTTTTTT
>TRBD1|TRBV28|TRBJ1-6|few
CASSPEDRVFMNSPLHF
TGTGCCAGCAGTCCGGAGGACAGGGTTTTTATGAATTCACCCCTCCACTTT
>NA|TRBV28|TRBJ1-2|many
CASSRVGGYGYTF
TGTGCCAGCAGCCGTGTTGGGGGGTATGGCTACACCTTC
>NA|TRBV15|TRBJ2-3|NA
CATSRDLRTGGDTQYF
TGTGCCACCAGCAGAGATCTTAGAACCGGGGGAGATACGCAGTATTTT
>NA|TRBV20-1|TRBJ2-7|NA
CSATWTAAYEQYF
TGCAGTGCTACTTGGACGGCCGCCTACGAGCAGTACTTC